This TCR beta chain was identified during a study of T-cell reconstitution after alpha-beta-depleted transplantation in children. Study-wide results and limits: Reports say that about two months after transplant, the alpha-beta T cells came out of several hundred graft clones that had expanded. After one year, T-cell counts and TCRbeta diversity mostly came from new T cells. For some patients, TCRbeta diversity was high at day 60 because of recipient T cells and thymic progenitors that survived.

In germline, CDR1 is SGHRS, CDR2 YFSETQ. The V end lost 0 bases, the J end lost 3 bases, and 9 bases lay between the germline ends. The CDR3 contains 14 residues. This clonotype was counted a few times. Its target is unknown. The TCRbeta library incorporated unique molecular identifiers. TCRdb re-called the PCR reads through MiXCR, storing one row per CDR3 protein. The top ten hold about 2% of the sample, which has 450,000 to 600,000 distinct CDR3 sequences, 10% to 13% seen once. The sequence was obtained from a child aged 2 to 10 with inherited bone marrow failure, due to receive a stem cell transplant. This chain uses TRBV5-1 with TRBJ1-1, with D hard to call. Sequencing was performed on PBMCs, taken before TCRalphabeta/CD19-depleted stem cell transplant. CDR3 region: CASSLEQTDTEAFF. The DNA for the CDR3 is TGCGCCAGCAGCTTGGAGCAGACCGACACTGAAGCTTTCTTT.